The rows below give T cell receptor beta chains drawn from one sample of a study of T-cell reconstitution after alpha-beta-depleted transplantation in children. Via MiXCR, TCRdb re-called the PCR reads, giving one row per CDR3 protein. The table includes a few hundred thousand distinct CDR3 sequences, approximately 12% detected once. The material was PBMCs, mostly from graft donor cells, obtained 360 days after TCRalphabeta/CD19-depleted stem cell transplant. These receptors came from a male patient under 18 who had a stem cell transplant for acute myeloid leukemia, so the T cells may come from the graft donor. CDR3s include the opening cysteine and the closing phenylalanine or tryptophan. A D gene is named only where the DNA matches it firmly. A row's size may be missing; if present it is once, few, many or a size class.

cdr3_aa | cdr3_nt | j_call | d_call | clone_size | v_call
CASSRTSGLVEFF | TGTGCCAGCAGTCGGACTAGCGGGTTGGTCGAGTTCTTC | TRBJ2-1 | TRBD2 | many | TRBV2
CASSDPGTKDTQYF | TGTGCCAGCAGCGATCCGGGGACCAAGGATACGCAGTATTTT | TRBJ2-3 | - | few | TRBV28
CASSSIIRDRTYEQYF | TGTGCCAGCAGCTCTATCATCCGGGACAGAACCTACGAGCAGTACTTC | TRBJ2-7 | TRBD1 | few | TRBV7-6
CASSPTFGKAPYF | TGCGCCAGCAGCCCGACCTTTGGCAAGGCCCCCTACTTC | TRBJ2-5 | - | few | TRBV4-3
CASSFDWRLTPSYEQYF | TGTGCCAGCAGTTTCGACTGGCGCCTTACCCCGTCCTACGAGCAGTACTTC | TRBJ2-7 | - | few | TRBV28
CSVEYRRSTDTQYF | TGCAGCGTTGAGTACAGGAGGAGCACAGATACGCAGTATTTT | TRBJ2-3 | - | many | TRBV29-1
CASSPRRGLVNNEQFF | TGTGCCAGCAGCCCCCGAAGGGGACTAGTAAACAATGAGCAGTTCTTC | TRBJ2-1 | TRBD2 | - | TRBV14
CASSLPTRTSNQETQYF | TGTGCCAGCAGCCTCCCCACGCGGACGTCAAATCAAGAGACCCAGTACTTC | TRBJ2-5 | - | - | TRBV7-6
CASSMGSDFGTEAFF | TGTGCCAGTAGTATGGGGTCTGACTTCGGCACTGAAGCTTTCTTT | TRBJ1-1 | - | few | TRBV19
CASTSMGQINEKLFF | TGCGCCAGCACCTCTATGGGGCAGATTAATGAAAAACTGTTTTTT | TRBJ1-4 | - | few | TRBV5-1
CASSLIVLAGGPGNEQFF | TGTGCCAGCAGCTTAATCGTCCTAGCGGGAGGGCCGGGAAATGAGCAGTTCTTC | TRBJ2-1 | TRBD2 | few | TRBV11-2
CASSSGTSGSPYEQYF | TGCGCCAGCAGTTCCGGAACTAGCGGGAGTCCCTACGAGCAGTACTTC | TRBJ2-7 | TRBD2 | few | TRBV5-1
CASRDRATYEQYF | TGTGCCAGCAGAGACAGGGCGACCTACGAGCAGTACTTC | TRBJ2-7 | TRBD1 | once | TRBV28
CSAREPGKDIQYF | TGCAGTGCTAGAGAGCCAGGAAAAGACATTCAGTACTTC | TRBJ2-4 | - | - | TRBV20-1
CASSYSEVSHEQYF | TGTGCCAGCAGTTACTCGGAAGTCTCCCACGAGCAGTACTTC | TRBJ2-7 | - | few | TRBV6-2/TRBV6-3
CASSLEGRGSFYEQYF | TGTGCCAGCAGTTTAGAGGGGCGAGGATCCTTCTACGAGCAGTACTTC | TRBJ2-7 | - | few | TRBV12-3/TRBV12-4
CASSLLTGQGTATQYF | TGTGCCAGCAGCCTTCTTACGGGACAGGGGACGGCGACCCAGTACTTC | TRBJ2-5 | TRBD1 | - | TRBV3-1
CASIKRQSNQPQHF | TGTGCCAGCATCAAGAGGCAGAGCAATCAGCCCCAGCATTTT | TRBJ1-5 | - | - | TRBV6-1
CASSLELAGGSSYNEQFF | TGTGCTAGCAGCTTAGAACTAGCGGGAGGGAGCTCCTACAATGAGCAGTTCTTC | TRBJ2-1 | TRBD2 | many | TRBV7-7